The rows below give T cell receptor beta chains drawn from one sample of a study of T cell repertoires in cytomegalovirus infection. One entry per CDR3 protein, called by TCRdb with MiXCR from the reads. The table records approximately 180,000 distinct CDR3 sequences, roughly 15% of them present only once. Sequencing was performed on CD8+ T cells from PBMCs. These receptors were collected from a human donor in good health (CMV status not recorded). Some clones in this sample may be carry-over from other donors' samples. Each CDR3 is given with its conserved first and last residue. D genes are given only for firm matches. Part of the rows lack a size; the others show once, few, many or a class for expanded clones.

.	TRBJ2-2	12	many	TRBV12-3/TRBV12-4	TGTGCCAGCAGTTTAGGGTCCGGGGAGCTGTTTTTT	CASSLGSGELFF
TRBD1	TRBJ1-2	15	few	TRBV7-2	TGTGCCAGCAGCTTTCCCCCTGGACAGGGGGATGGCTACACCTTC	CASSFPPGQGDGYTF
.	TRBJ2-1	13	.	TRBV24-1	TGTGCCACCAGATCGAGCTCCTACAATGAGCAGTTCTTC	CATRSSSYNEQFF
TRBD1	TRBJ2-7	14	once	TRBV28	TGTGCCAGCAGCCGCCGTGGGACAGGGCTCGAGCAGTACTTC	CASSRRGTGLEQYF
.	TRBJ2-7	11	few	TRBV12-3/TRBV12-4	TGTGCCAGCAGTTTTACCGACGAGCAGTACTTC	CASSFTDEQYF
TRBD1	TRBJ1-2	13	.	TRBV28	TGTGCCAGTCGACAGGGGGTTTTTTGGGGCTACACCTTC	CASRQGVFWGYTF
.	TRBJ2-5	12	few	TRBV12-3/TRBV12-4	TGTGCCAGCAGTTTATCTGAAGAGACCCAGTACTTC	CASSLSEETQYF
.	TRBJ2-7	14	.	TRBV3-1	TGTGCCAGCAGCCAAGAAAACCTACCCTTGGAGCAGTACTTC	CASSQENLPLEQYF
.	TRBJ2-5	15	.	TRBV28	TGTGCCAGCAGGCCGTCCAAACTCGGCGGAGAGACCCAGTACTTC	CASRPSKLGGETQYF
.	TRBJ1-1	12	.	TRBV4-3	TGCGCCAGCAGCCAAGAACCTTTTGGAGCTTTCTTT	CASSQEPFGAFF
.	TRBJ1-2	13	.	TRBV6-2/TRBV6-3	TGTGCCAGCAGTCATGAGGGAGACTATGGCTACACCTTC	CASSHEGDYGYTF
.	TRBJ1-5	14	few	TRBV28	TGTGCCAGCAGTTTATTGGCAGGGTTTCAGCCCCAGCATTTT	CASSLLAGFQPQHF
.	TRBJ1-2	15	many	TRBV28	TGTGCCAGCAGTTTCGGCAGTGACCGTAACTATGGCTACACCTTC	CASSFGSDRNYGYTF
TRBD1	TRBJ1-2	15	few	TRBV4-1	TGCGCCAGCAGCCCCGGACTCACAGGGGGCTATGGCTACACCTTC	CASSPGLTGGYGYTF
.	TRBJ2-6	16	.	TRBV12-3/TRBV12-4	TGTGCCAGCAGCAGGACAGAAAGCTCTGGGGCCAACGTCCTGACTTTC	CASSRTESSGANVLTF
.	TRBJ2-7	15	.	TRBV5-6	TGTGCCAGCAGCTTGGAAGCCCAGGAACCCTACGAGCAGTACTTC	CASSLEAQEPYEQYF
.	TRBJ2-1	12	few	TRBV27	TGTGCCAGCAGTTTCGGGAACAATGAGCAGTTCTTC	CASSFGNNEQFF
.	TRBJ1-3	16	few	TRBV7-6	TGTGCCAGCAGCTCAAGGACACCTTACTCTGGAAACACCATATATTTT	CASSSRTPYSGNTIYF
.	TRBJ2-7	14	.	TRBV2	TGTGCCAGCAGTGAAGTCGGCAGGGACTACGAGCAGTACTTC	CASSEVGRDYEQYF
.	TRBJ2-1	14	many	TRBV6-4	TGTGCCAGCAGTGGAGGGGACGGATACAATGAGCAGTTCTTC	CASSGGDGYNEQFF
TRBD2	TRBJ2-5	17	few	TRBV4-1	TGCGCCAGCAGCCAAGAAGGTAGCGGGGGGGGCCAAGAGACCCAGTACTTC	CASSQEGSGGGQETQYF
.	TRBJ2-3	16	.	TRBV28	TGTGCCAGCACCCTCGGATCCTCTAGCTTCACAGATACGCAGTATTTT	CASTLGSSSFTDTQYF
TRBD1	TRBJ2-2	18	.	TRBV6-6	TGTGCCAGCAGTCTTACTATCGGACAGGCCACGAACACCGGGGAGCTGTTTTTT	CASSLTIGQATNTGELFF
.	TRBJ2-3	13	.	TRBV6-2/TRBV6-3	TGTGCCAGCAGTTACTCGATTGGAGATACGCAGTATTTT	CASSYSIGDTQYF
.	TRBJ2-7	13	many	TRBV7-2	TGTGCCAGCAGCTTACGCACAGTTCACGAGCAGTACTTC	CASSLRTVHEQYF
.	TRBJ1-1	12	.	TRBV12-3/TRBV12-4	TGTGCCAGCACGCCGGGATACACTGAAGCTTTCTTT	CASTPGYTEAFF
TRBD2	TRBJ2-1	14	few	TRBV14	TGTGCCAGCAGCCCTTGGGAGGGTTACAATGAGCAGTTCTTC	CASSPWEGYNEQFF
.	TRBJ2-2	11	many	TRBV6-2/TRBV6-3	TGTGCCAGCAGTTGGACCGGGGAGCTGTTTTTT	CASSWTGELFF
.	TRBJ1-4	13	.	TRBV12-3/TRBV12-4	TGTGCCAGCAGTGTTGGGACTAATGAAAAACTGTTTTTT	CASSVGTNEKLFF
.	TRBJ1-4	15	.	TRBV7-2	TGTGCCAGCAGCCTAAACACAGGGTTTAATGAAAAACTGTTTTTT	CASSLNTGFNEKLFF
.	TRBJ1-1	16	.	TRBV6-2/TRBV6-3	TGTGCCAGCAGTTCTACTCCGGGACCCGAGAACACTGAAGCTTTCTTT	CASSSTPGPENTEAFF
.	TRBJ2-7	12	few	TRBV19	TGTGCCACGGGGTATCAGGGAGTCGAGCAGTACTTC	CATGYQGVEQYF
.	TRBJ2-7	14	.	TRBV7-6	TGTGCCAGCAGCTCAGGAGGGGTAGGGAACGAGCAGTACTTC	CASSSGGVGNEQYF
.	TRBJ2-7	12	.	TRBV6-4	TGTGCCAGTAGCGGTCCGGAGTACGAGCAGTACTTC	CASSGPEYEQYF
.	TRBJ2-7	14	few	TRBV7-6	TGTGCCAGCAGCCGGACAGTGGATTCCGGCGAGCAGTACTTC	CASSRTVDSGEQYF
.	TRBJ2-1	12	few	TRBV10-2	TGCGCCAGCAGTGATGTAACCTGGGAGCAGTTCTTC	CASSDVTWEQFF
TRBD2	TRBJ2-5	13	.	TRBV20-1	TGCAGTGCTAGACCACCTAGCGGGGGGACTCAGTACTTC	CSARPPSGGTQYF
.	TRBJ1-1	14	.	TRBV4-1	TGCGCCAGCAGCCAAGTCCAGGGGAACACTGAAGCTTTCTTT	CASSQVQGNTEAFF
.	TRBJ2-3	14	.	TRBV4-1	TGCGCCAGCAGCCAAGTCTCAACTACAGATACGCAGTATTTT	CASSQVSTTDTQYF
.	TRBJ2-2	14	.	TRBV24-1	TGTGCCACCAACGGACAATCGAACACCGGGGAGCTGTTTTTT	CATNGQSNTGELFF
.	TRBJ2-3	16	many	TRBV7-2	TGTGCCAGCAGCCCCGGGGACCCTTGGGGGGCAGATACGCAGTATTTT	CASSPGDPWGADTQYF
.	TRBJ2-7	13	few	TRBV7-9	TGTGCCAGCAGCCCTAGGGACATGTACGAGCAGTACTTC	CASSPRDMYEQYF
TRBD1	TRBJ2-7	16	few	TRBV28	TGTGCCAGCAGTTTAACCGGGACAGGGGGGAATAACGAGCAGTACTTC	CASSLTGTGGNNEQYF
.	TRBJ2-7	16	.	TRBV7-2	TGTGCCAGCAGCTTAGAGACGGTGTCAGGGAGGTACGAGCAGTACTTC	CASSLETVSGRYEQYF
.	TRBJ1-1	14	few	TRBV9	TGTGCCAGCAGCGTAGCCGGGGCGAACACTGAAGCTTTCTTT	CASSVAGANTEAFF
.	TRBJ1-2	12	few	TRBV7-9	TGTGCCAGCAGCTTAGTAGACTATGGCTACACCTTC	CASSLVDYGYTF
.	TRBJ1-1	16	.	TRBV30	TGTGCCTGGAGTGTACCCCGCTTAAGCGAAGGCACTGAAGCTTTCTTT	CAWSVPRLSEGTEAFF
.	TRBJ1-5	13	few	TRBV11-2	TGTGCCAGCAGCCCTAACACGGATCAGCCCCAGCATTTT	CASSPNTDQPQHF
.	TRBJ1-5	14	.	TRBV15	TGTGCCACCAGCAGAAGGGGATGGGATCAGCCCCAGCATTTT	CATSRRGWDQPQHF
TRBD1	TRBJ2-7	15	few	TRBV27	TGTGCCAGCAGCGTGGAGACAGGGGGCAACTACGAGCAGTACTTC	CASSVETGGNYEQYF
TRBD2	TRBJ2-3	15	few	TRBV7-9	TGTGCCAGCAGCTTAGTTGCGGGGGGCCTAGATACGCAGTATTTT	CASSLVAGGLDTQYF
.	TRBJ2-7	17	.	TRBV6-5	TGTGACAGCAGTTACTCGATAGGTGAGGGATACTCCTACGAGCAGTACTTC	CDSSYSIGEGYSYEQYF
.	TRBJ1-5	14	.	TRBV5-1	TGCGCCAGCAGCTTGGCGGAGGGAGGACAGCCCCAGCATTTT	CASSLAEGGQPQHF
.	TRBJ1-3	16	few	TRBV7-9	TGTGCCTCCACCGGGACACCTGGAAGCTCTGGAAACACCATATATTTT	CASTGTPGSSGNTIYF
.	TRBJ2-7	13	few	TRBV7-6	TGTGCCAGCAGCTTAGGACTAGAGGACGAGCAGTACTTC	CASSLGLEDEQYF